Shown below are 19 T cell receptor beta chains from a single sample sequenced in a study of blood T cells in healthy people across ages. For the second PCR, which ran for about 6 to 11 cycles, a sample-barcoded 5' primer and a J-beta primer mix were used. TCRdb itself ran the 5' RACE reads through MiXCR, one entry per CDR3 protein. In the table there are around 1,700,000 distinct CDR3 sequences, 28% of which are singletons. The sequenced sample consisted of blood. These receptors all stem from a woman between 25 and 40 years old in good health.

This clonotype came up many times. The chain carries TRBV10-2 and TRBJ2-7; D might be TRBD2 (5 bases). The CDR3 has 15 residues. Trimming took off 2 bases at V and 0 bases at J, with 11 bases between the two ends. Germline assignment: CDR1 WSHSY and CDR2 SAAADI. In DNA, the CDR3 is TGCGCCAGCAGTGAGGATGGACGGGACTCCTACGAGCAGTACTTC. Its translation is CASSEDGRDSYEQYF.

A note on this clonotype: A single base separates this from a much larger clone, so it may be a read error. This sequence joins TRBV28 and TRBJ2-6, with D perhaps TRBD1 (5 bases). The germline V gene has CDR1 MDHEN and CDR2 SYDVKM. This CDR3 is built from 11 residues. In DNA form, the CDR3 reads TGTGCCGTCTCTGGGGCCAACGTCCCGACTTTC. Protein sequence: CAVSGANVPTF.

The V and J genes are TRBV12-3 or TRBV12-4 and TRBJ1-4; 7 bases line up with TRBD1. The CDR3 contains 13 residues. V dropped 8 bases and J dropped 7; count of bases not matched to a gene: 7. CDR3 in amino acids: CASGTVISEKLFF. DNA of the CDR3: TGTGCCAGCGGGACAGTCATTAGTGAAAAACTGTTTTTT.

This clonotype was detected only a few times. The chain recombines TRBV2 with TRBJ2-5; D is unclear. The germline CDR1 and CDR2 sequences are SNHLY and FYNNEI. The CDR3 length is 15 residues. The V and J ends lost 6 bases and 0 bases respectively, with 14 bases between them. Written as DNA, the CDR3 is TGTGCCAGCAGCCCCCCCTTAGTATACCAAGAGACCCAGTACTTC. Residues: CASSPPLVYQETQYF.

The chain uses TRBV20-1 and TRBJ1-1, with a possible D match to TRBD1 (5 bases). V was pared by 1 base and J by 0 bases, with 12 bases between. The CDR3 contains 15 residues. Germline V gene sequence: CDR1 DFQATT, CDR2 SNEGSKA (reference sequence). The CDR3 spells CSARGSGQLNTEAFF. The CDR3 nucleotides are TGCAGTGCTAGAGGGTCAGGACAACTGAACACTGAAGCTTTCTTT.

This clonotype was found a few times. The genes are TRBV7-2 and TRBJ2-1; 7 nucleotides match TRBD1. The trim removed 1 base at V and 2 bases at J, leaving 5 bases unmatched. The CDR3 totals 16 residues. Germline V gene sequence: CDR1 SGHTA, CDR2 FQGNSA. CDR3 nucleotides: TGTGCCAGCAGCTTAGTGGGGACAGAAGCCTACAATGAGCAGTTCTTC. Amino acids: CASSLVGTEAYNEQFF.

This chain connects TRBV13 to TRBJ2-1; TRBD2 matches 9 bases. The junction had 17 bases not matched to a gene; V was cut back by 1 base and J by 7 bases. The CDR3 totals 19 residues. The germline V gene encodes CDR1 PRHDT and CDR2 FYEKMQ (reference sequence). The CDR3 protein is CASSLEVLGGRASFNEQFF. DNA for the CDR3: TGTGCCAGCAGCTTAGAAGTTCTCGGCGGGAGGGCCTCTTTTAATGAGCAGTTCTTC.

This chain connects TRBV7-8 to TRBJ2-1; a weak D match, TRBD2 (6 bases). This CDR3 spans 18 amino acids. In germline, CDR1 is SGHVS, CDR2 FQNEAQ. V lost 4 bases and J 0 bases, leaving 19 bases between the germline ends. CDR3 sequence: CASSSPRGKESSYNEQFF. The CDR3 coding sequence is TGTGCCAGCAGCTCCCCCCGCGGGAAGGAAAGCTCCTACAATGAGCAGTTCTTC. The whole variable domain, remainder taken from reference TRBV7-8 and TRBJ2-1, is GAGVSQSPRYKVAKRGQDVALRCDPISGHVSLFWYQQALGQGPEFLTYFQNEAQLDKSGLPSDRFFAERPEGSVSTLKIQRTQQEDSAVYLCASSSPRGKESSYNEQFFGPGTRLTVL.

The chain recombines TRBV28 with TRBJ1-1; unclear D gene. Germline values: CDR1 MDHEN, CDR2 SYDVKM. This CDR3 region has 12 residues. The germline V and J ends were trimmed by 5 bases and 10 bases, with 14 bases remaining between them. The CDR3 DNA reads TGTGCCAGCAGTACCCTTGGGGTTGGAGCTTTCTTT. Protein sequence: CASSTLGVGAFF.

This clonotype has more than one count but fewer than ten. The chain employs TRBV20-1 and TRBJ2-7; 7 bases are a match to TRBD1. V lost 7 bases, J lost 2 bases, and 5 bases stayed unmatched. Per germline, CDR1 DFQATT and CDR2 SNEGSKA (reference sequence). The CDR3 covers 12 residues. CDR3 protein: CSVAGGTYEQYF. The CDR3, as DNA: TGCAGTGTGGCAGGGGGAACCTACGAGCAGTACTTC.

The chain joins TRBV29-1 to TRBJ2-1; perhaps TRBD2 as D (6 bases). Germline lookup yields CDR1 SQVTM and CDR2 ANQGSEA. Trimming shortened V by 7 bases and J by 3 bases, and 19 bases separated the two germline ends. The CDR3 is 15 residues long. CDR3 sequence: CSASSSEGIYNEQFF. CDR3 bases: TGCAGCGCATCCTCTAGCGAAGGGATCTACAATGAGCAGTTCTTC.

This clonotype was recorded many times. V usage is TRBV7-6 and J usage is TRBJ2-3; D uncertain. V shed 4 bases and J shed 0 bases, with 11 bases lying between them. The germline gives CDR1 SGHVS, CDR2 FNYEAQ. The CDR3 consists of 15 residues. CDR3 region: CASSSRPRSTDTQYF. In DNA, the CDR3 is TGTGCCAGCAGCTCTCGCCCGCGTAGCACAGATACGCAGTATTTT.

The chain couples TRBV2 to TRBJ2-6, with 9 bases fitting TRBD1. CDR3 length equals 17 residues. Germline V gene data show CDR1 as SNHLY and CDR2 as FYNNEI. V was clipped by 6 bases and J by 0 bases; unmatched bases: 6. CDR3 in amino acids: CASRPGQGYSGANVLTF. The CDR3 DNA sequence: TGTGCCAGCAGGCCGGGACAGGGTTACTCTGGGGCCAACGTCCTGACTTTC.

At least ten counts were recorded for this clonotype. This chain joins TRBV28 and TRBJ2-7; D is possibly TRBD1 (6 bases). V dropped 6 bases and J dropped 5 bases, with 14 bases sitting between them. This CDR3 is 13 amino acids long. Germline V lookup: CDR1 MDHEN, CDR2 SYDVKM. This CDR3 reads CASSEQGPHEQYF. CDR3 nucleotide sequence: TGTGCCAGCAGCGAACAGGGTCCCCACGAGCAGTACTTC.

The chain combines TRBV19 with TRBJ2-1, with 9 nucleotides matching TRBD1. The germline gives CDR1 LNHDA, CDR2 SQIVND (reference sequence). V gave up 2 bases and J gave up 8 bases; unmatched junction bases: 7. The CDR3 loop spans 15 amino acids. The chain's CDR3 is CASSIKTGGIDEQFF. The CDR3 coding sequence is TGTGCCAGTAGTATAAAAACAGGGGGCATAGATGAGCAGTTCTTC.

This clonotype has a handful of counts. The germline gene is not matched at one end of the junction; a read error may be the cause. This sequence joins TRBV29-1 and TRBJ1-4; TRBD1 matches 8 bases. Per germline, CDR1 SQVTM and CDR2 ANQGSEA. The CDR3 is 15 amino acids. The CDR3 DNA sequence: TGCAGCGGGAGAGGACAGGGCACAACTAACGAAAAACTGTTTTTT. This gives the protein CSGRGQGTTNEKLFF.

In nucleotides, the CDR3 is TGTGCCAGCAGCTTAGCGCAACGCGGGCCATCCTACAATGAGCAGTACTTC. Translation gives CASSLAQRGPSYNEQYF. V usage is TRBV7-2 and J usage is TRBJ2-1, with D possibly matching TRBD2 (5 bases). The DNA end favors TRBJ2-7, so the J call may be wrong. The CDR3 loop spans 17 amino acids. Germline loops: CDR1 SGHTA, CDR2 FQGNSA.

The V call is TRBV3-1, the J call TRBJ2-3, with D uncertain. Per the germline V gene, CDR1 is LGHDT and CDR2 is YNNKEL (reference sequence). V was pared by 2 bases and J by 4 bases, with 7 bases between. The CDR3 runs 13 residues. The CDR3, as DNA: TGTGCCAGCAGCCAACTTCGGTCAGATACGCAGTATTTT. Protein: CASSQLRSDTQYF.

CDR3 in DNA: TGTGCCAGCAGCGTAGTGCAGGACCAAGAGACCCAGTACTTC. This codes for CASSVVQDQETQYF. This chain uses TRBV9 with TRBJ2-5, with D unclear. This CDR3 has 14 residues. Between the trimmed V and J ends, which lost 0 bases and 0 bases, there was a span of 6 bases. Germline V gene lookup returns CDR1 SGDLS and CDR2 YYNGEE.